This T cell receptor beta chain emerged from a study of post-analysis software for immune sequencing data. V shed 4 bases, J shed 4 bases, and the junction held 11 bases outside the gene matches. The CDR3 loop spans 16 amino acids. Germline assignment: CDR1 ENHRY and CDR2 SYGVKD. The study's findings and limits: F-measure co-clustering was strong for batch-matched samples. Roughly 5 TRBV segments (TRBV5-6, TRBV5-1 and TRBV20-1 among them) occurred more frequently in patients than in controls.

This clonotype was counted between two and nine times. Its antigen is undetermined. Sequencing libraries made from TCR beta cDNA carried unique molecular identifiers. Yield was 500,000 or so cDNA molecules from 1 to 10 million T cells. TCRdb reanalysed the PCR reads using MiXCR and keeps one entry per CDR3 protein. The sample yields fewer than 850,000 distinct CDR3 sequences, just under 30% seen once. The sequence derives from a girl aged 5 to 17 with multiple sclerosis. The rearrangement joins TRBV10-3 to TRBJ2-5; 8 positions agree with TRBD2. The sample taken for sequencing was blood. The CDR3 DNA reads TGTGCCATCAGTGGTAGTAGCGGGAACGAGGGAGAGACCCAGTACTTC. Residues: CAISGSSGNEGETQYF.